Below, one TCR beta chain is given with its context. Its target is not known. The length of the CDR3 is 14 residues. Germline CDR1 and CDR2: SGHTA and FQGNSA. Trimming took 3 bases from V and 3 from J; bases not matched to a gene: 4. This sample is drawn from a study of T cell responses to AZD1222 COVID-19 vaccine. Study-wide results and caveats: Epitopes outside B.1.351 and B.1.1.7 mutated regions reportedly drew nearly half of spike TCRs. CD4 TCRs linked to vaccination spanned spike, dominating at 160-218 and 743-854. Females outnumbered males among donors, who were mostly white British; clonal diversity was possibly underestimated.

Clones were sequenced by immunoSEQ multiplex PCR, and TCRdb holds only the in-frame ones, with some missing. This table holds 150,000 to 200,000 clones, 90% found once. This material consisted of peripheral blood, taken on day 0 of AZD1222 vaccination. This chain connects TRBV7-2 to TRBJ1-2, with TRBD1 identical over 7 bases. This receptor was obtained from an adult in good health. The CDR3 region has the DNA TGTGCCAGCAGCTTGGCCACAGGGGACTATGGCTACACCTTC. Translated: CASSLATGDYGYTF.